The sample holds one count of the clone carrying this T cell receptor beta chain. The CDR3 is 14 amino acids. This specimen belongs to a study of blood T cell repertoires in COVID-19. Profiled with immunoSEQ multiplex PCR; TCRdb holds only in-frame clones, not every one. The table records about 50,000 clones, 90% of them present only once. Sequencing input: peripheral blood. This sequence joins TRBV21-1 and TRBJ2-7; the tabulated D call, TRBD2, remains unverified against the DNA. TRBV21-1 is annotated as a pseudogene. This TCR was sampled from a human donor in a cohort sampled during active COVID-19. The CDR3 sequence is CASNILGFEYEQYF. The CDR3 DNA reads TGTGCCAGCAATATACTAGGATTTGAATACGAGCAGTACTTC.